This section outlines one T cell receptor beta chain sequence together with its context. What it binds is unknown. This entry belongs to a study of T-cell memory formation after mild COVID-19. Overall study findings and caveats: Contracting CD4+ clones were located mainly in CM and EM, and CD8+ clones in EMRA. Cross-reactive memory apparently joined, as some responding clones appeared in pre-infection memory.

V was clipped by 0 bases and J by 4 bases, with 12 bases between them. Germline values: CDR1 SGHNT, CDR2 YYREEE (reference sequence). This CDR3 comprises 15 residues. Using its own MiXCR run on the 5' RACE reads, TCRdb lists one record per CDR3 protein. The table has about 320,000 distinct CDR3 sequences, roughly an eighth seen once. The specimen was PBMCs or a T cell subset sorted from them (not recorded which). The clonotype originates from a man aged 18 to 30 who had mild COVID-19 (a few samples of this study predate the infection). Cell type and time point are not known. The chain combines TRBV5-4 with TRBJ2-3; tentatively, D is TRBD1 (6 bases). The CDR3 protein is CASSLASGVADTQYF. The CDR3 bases are TGTGCCAGCAGCTTGGCCTCAGGGGTAGCAGATACGCAGTATTTT.